This T cell receptor (beta chain) comes out of a study of chemoradiotherapy in HPV16-positive cancers. CDR1 is LGHNT, CDR2 FRNRAP, per germline. Unmatched junction bases numbered 11, after V lost 3 bases and J lost 1 base. This CDR3 contains 18 residues. TCRdb's table, derived via immunoSEQ multiplex PCR, lists solely in-frame clones and lacks some. The sample consists of fewer than 25,000 clones, around 73% of them appearing once. Specimen collection occurred from a patient who underwent chemoradiotherapy. V is TRBV12-5 and J is TRBJ1-2, with 10 nucleotides matching TRBD1. The sequence derives from a human donor with HPV-associated anogenital cancer. As DNA, the CDR3 is TGTGCTAGTGGTTTTCGAAGACAGGGGGCAGAAAGTAACTATGGCTACACCTTC. Residues: CASGFRRQGAESNYGYTF.